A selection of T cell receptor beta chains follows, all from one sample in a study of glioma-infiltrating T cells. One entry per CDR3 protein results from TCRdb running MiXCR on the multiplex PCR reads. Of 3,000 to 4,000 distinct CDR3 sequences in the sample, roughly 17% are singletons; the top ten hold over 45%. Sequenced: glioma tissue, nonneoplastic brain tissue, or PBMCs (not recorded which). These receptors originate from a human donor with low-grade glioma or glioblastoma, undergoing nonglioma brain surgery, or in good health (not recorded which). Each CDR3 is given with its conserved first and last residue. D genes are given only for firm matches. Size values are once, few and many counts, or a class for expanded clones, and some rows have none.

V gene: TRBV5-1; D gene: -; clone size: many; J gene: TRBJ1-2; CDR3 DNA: TGCGCCAGCAGCTCCAGACAGCTGGGGGGCTACACCTTC; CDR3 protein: CASSSRQLGGYTF
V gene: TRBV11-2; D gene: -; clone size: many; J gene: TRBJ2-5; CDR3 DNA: TGTGCCAGCAGCTTAGAACAGCAAGCGACCCAGTACTTC; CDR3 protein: CASSLEQQATQYF
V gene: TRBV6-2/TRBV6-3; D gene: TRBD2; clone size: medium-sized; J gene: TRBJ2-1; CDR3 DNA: TGTGCCAGCAGTCCCGGAGTAGTGGGCGGGGGGGCCCGGTGGAACAATGAGCAGTTCTTC; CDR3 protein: CASSPGVVGGGARWNNEQFF
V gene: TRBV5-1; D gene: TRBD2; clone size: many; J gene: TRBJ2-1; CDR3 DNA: TGCGCCAGCAGCTTGGTTGCCCTAGCGGGGGCATCCTTACACAATGAGCAGTTCTTC; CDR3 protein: CASSLVALAGASLHNEQFF
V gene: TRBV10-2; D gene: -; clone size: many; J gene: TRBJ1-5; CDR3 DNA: TGCGCCAGCAGTGAGTCGACTTATCGGAAAGCGGGTCAGCCCCAGCATTTT; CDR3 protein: CASSESTYRKAGQPQHF
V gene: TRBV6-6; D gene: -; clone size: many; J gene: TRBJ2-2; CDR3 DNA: TGTGCCAGCAGTTACTGGGGTGGAGGTTCCGCCGGGGAGCTGTTTTTT; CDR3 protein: CASSYWGGGSAGELFF
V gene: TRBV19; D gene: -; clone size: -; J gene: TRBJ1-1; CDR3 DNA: TGTGCCAGTAGTATCGAGACGAAGAACGCTGAAGCTTTCTTT; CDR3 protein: CASSIETKNAEAFF
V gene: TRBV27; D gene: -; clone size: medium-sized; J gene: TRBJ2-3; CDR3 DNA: TGTGCCAGCAGTATCCAGGGGTCAGATACGCAGTATTTT; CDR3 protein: CASSIQGSDTQYF
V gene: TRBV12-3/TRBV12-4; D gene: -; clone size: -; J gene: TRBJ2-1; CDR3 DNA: TGTGCCAGCAGTCCCGCCCGGGACCGGGCCTACAATGAGCAGTTCTTC; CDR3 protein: CASSPARDRAYNEQFF
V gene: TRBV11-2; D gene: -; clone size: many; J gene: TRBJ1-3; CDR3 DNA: TGTGCCAGCAGCACCGGACAGTACGTTTCTGGAAACACCATATATTTT; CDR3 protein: CASSTGQYVSGNTIYF
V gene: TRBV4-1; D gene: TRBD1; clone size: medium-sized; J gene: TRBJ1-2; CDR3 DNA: TGCGCCAGCAGCCGCGGACAGGACTATGGCTACACCTTC; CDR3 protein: CASSRGQDYGYTF
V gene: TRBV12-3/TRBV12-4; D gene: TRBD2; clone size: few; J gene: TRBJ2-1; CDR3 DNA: TGTGCCAGCAATCCCCAGGGGATAGCGGGGGGGTGGAATGAGCAGTTCTTC; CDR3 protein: CASNPQGIAGGWNEQFF
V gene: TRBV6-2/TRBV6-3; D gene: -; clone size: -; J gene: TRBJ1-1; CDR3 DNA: -; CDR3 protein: CACSASRLRTEAFF
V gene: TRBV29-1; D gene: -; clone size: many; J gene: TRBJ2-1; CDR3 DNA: TGCAGCGCCGCGGCGGACTACGCCTACAATGAGCAGTTCTTC; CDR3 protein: CSAAADYAYNEQFF
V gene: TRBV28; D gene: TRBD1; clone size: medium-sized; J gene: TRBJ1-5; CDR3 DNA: TGTGCCAGCACCCCCGGGACAGGGTTTACCAATCAGCCCCAGCATTTT; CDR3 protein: CASTPGTGFTNQPQHF
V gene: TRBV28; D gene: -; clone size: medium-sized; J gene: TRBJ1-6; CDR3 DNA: TGTGCCAGCAGTCCACTACGACGAGGCGATGGTTCACCCCTCCACTTT; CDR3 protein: CASSPLRRGDGSPLHF
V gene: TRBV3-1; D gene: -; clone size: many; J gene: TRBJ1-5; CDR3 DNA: TGTGCCAGCAGCCAAGACGGCCGGGGTGGGGGCAATCAGCCCCAGCATTTT; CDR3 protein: CASSQDGRGGGNQPQHF
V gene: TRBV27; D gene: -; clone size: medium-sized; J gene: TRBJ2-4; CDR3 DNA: TGTGCCAGCAGTCAGGGAGAGGGATTGAACATTCAGTACTTC; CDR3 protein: CASSQGEGLNIQYF
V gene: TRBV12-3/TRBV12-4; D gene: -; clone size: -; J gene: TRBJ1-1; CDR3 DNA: TGTGCCAGCAGCCCCGAATGGGGGGCAGGTGAAGCTTTCTTT; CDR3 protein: CASSPEWGAGEAFF
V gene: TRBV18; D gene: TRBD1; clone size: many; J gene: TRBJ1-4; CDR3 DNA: TGTGCCAGCTCAAACAGGACAGGGTTTACGGAAAAACTGTTTTTT; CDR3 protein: CASSNRTGFTEKLFF
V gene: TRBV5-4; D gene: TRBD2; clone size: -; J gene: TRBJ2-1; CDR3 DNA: TGTGCCAGCAGCTTGGGGCCTCTAGCGGGGGTTTACAATCAGCAGTTCTTC; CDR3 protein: CASSLGPLAGVYNQQFF
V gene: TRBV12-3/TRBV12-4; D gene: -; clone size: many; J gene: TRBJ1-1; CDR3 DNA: TGTGCCAGCAGTTTCGGAGTAAGTGTGGTGGCAGCTTTCTTT; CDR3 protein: CASSFGVSVVAAFF
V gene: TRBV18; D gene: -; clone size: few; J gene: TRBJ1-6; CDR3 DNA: TGTGCCAGCTCAATACAGGGAGGGCATTCACCCCTCCACTTT; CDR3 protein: CASSIQGGHSPLHF
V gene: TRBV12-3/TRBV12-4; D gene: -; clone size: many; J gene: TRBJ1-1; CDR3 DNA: TGTGCCAGCAGCTGGGACGGGACTGAAGCTTTCTTT; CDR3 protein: CASSWDGTEAFF
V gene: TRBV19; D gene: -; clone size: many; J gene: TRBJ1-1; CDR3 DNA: TGTGCCAGTAGTATCGACGGGAGAGGCACTGAAGCTTTCTTT; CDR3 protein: CASSIDGRGTEAFF
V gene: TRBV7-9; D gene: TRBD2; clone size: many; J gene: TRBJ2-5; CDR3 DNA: TGTGCCAGCAGCTCGGGGGGGCCGGACGTTCGACAAGAGACCCAGTACTTC; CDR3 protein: CASSSGGPDVRQETQYF
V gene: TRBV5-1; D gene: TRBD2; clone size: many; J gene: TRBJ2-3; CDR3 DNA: TGCGCCAGCAGCCACCCATGGGTCACGGGGGACTACACAGATACGCAGTATTTT; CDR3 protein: CASSHPWVTGDYTDTQYF
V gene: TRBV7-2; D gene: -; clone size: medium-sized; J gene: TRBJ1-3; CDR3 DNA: TGTGCCAGCAGCCCGGGGACCTATGTTGCTGGAAACACCATATATTTT; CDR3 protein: CASSPGTYVAGNTIYF
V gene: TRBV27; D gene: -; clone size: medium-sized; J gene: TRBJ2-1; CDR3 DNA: TGTGCCAGCAGGGGCAGGAATGAGCAGTTCTTC; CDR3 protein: CASRGRNEQFF
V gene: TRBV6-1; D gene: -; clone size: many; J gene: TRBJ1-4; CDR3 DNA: TGTGCCAGCGGGGGGGAGGGAGCAACTAATGAAAAACTGTTTTTT; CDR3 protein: CASGGEGATNEKLFF
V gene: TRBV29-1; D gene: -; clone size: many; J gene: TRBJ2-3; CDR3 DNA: TGCAGCGTCCGGGCCGGCCCCACAGATACGCAGTATTTT; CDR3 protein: CSVRAGPTDTQYF
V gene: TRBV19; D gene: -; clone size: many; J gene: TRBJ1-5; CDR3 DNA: TGTGCCAGTAGTGGCAGAGTCAATCAGCCCCAGCATTTT; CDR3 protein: CASSGRVNQPQHF
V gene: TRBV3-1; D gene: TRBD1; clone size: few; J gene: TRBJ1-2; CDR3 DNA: TGTGCCAGCACCCGGACAGGGGGCACCTATGGCTACACCTTC; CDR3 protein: CASTRTGGTYGYTF
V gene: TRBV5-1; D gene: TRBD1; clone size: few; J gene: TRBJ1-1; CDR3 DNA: TGCGCCAGCAGCGGGACAGGGTTGGACACTGAAGCTTTCTTT; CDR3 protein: CASSGTGLDTEAFF
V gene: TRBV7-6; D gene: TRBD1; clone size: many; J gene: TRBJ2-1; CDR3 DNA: TGTGCCAGCAGCGAAGGGACAGGGAATGAGCAGTTCTTC; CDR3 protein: CASSEGTGNEQFF
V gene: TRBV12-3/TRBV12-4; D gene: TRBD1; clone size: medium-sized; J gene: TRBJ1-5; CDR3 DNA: TGTGCCAGCAGAGGACAGGGTGGTCAGCCCCAGCATTTT; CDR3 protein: CASRGQGGQPQHF
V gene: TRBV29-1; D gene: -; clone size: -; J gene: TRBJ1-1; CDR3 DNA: TGCAGCGGCTCCCGCACAGGGAACACTGAAGCTTCCTTT; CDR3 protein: CSGSRTGNTEASF
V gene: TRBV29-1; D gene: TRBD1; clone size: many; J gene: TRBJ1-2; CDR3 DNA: TGCGGACTCCGGGACAGCTTCTATGGCTACACCTTC; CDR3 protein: CGLRDSFYGYTF
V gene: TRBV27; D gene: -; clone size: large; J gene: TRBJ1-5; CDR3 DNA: TGTGCCAGCAGGCCGGGACTCCGCAATCAGCCCCAGCATTTT; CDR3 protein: CASRPGLRNQPQHF
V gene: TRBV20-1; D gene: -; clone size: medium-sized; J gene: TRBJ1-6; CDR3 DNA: TGCAGTGCCCCCGGCAGGGACTCCCGTAATTCACCCCTCCACTTT; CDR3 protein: CSAPGRDSRNSPLHF
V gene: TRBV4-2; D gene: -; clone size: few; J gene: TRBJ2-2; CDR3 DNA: TGTGCCAGCAGCCAAGCAAAAAGAACAGGGAGTTCCGGGGAGCTGTTTTTT; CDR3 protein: CASSQAKRTGSSGELFF
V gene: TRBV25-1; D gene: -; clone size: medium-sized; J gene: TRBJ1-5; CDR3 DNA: TGTGCCAGCAGTGAATATACAGCCAATCAGCCCCAGCATTTT; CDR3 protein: CASSEYTANQPQHF
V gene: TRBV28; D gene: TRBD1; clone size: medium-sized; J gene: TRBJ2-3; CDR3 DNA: TGTGCCAGCAGTTTACCCGGGACAGGGTATCTCACAGATACGCAGTATTTT; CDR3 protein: CASSLPGTGYLTDTQYF
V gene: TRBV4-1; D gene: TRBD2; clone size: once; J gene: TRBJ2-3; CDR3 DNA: TGCGCCAGCGTCGACAGCGGGGCCAGCACAGATACGCAGTATTTT; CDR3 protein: CASVDSGASTDTQYF
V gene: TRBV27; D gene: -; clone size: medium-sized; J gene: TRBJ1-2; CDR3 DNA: TGTGCCAGCAGTTTTACCCAACTCTATGGCTACACCTTC; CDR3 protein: CASSFTQLYGYTF
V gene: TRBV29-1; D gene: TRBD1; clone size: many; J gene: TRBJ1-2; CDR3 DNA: TGCAGCGTTGGTATGGACAGGGGGCCTGGTGGCTACACCTTC; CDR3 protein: CSVGMDRGPGGYTF
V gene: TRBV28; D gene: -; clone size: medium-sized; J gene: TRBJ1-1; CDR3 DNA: TGTGCCAGCATTGCATTGAACACTGAAGCTTTCTTT; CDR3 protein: CASIALNTEAFF
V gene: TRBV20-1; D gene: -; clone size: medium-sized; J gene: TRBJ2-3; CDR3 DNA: TGCAGTGCTCCAGGGAGGGGGTCTAGCACAGATACGCAGTATTTT; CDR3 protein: CSAPGRGSSTDTQYF
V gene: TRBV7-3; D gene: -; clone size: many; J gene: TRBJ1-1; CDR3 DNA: TGTGCCAGCCCGGAAGGGACAACATGGACTGAAGCTTTCTTT; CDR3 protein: CASPEGTTWTEAFF
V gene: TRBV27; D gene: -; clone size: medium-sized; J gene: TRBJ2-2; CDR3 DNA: TGTGCCAGCAGTTTTTATCCCGGGGAGCTGTTTTTT; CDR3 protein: CASSFYPGELFF
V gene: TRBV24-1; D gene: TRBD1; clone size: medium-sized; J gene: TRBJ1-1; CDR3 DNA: TGTGCCACCAGCGGGACAGGGCGAAGGGCTTTCTTT; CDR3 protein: CATSGTGRRAFF
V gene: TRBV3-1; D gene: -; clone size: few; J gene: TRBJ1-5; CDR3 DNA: TGTGCCAGCAGCCAAGGTGGGGGCAATCAGCCCCAGCATTTT; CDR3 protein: CASSQGGGNQPQHF
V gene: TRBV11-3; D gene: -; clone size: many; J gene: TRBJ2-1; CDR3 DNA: TGTGCCAGCAGCTCCCGGGGGGCAGGCTTGTACAATGAGCAGTTCTTC; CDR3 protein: CASSSRGAGLYNEQFF
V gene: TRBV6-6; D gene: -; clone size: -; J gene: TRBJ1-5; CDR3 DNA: TGTGCCAGCAGTTACTCTGGGGAATATAGCAATCAGCCCCAGCATTTT; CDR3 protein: CASSYSGEYSNQPQHF
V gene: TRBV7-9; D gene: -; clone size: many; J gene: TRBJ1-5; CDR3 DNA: TGTGCCAGCAGTCCTAACAATCAGCCCCAGCATTTT; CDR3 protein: CASSPNNQPQHF
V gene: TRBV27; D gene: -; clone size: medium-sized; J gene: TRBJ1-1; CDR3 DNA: TGTGCCAGCAGTCCGGGGGGGGGGCATGAAGCTTTCTTT; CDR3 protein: CASSPGGGHEAFF